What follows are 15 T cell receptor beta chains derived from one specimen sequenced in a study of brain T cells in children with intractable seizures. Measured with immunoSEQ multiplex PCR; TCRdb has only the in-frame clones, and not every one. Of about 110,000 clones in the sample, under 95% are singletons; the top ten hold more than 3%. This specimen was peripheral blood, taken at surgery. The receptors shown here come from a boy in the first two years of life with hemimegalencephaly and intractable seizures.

CDR3 coding DNA: TGCAGCGTTACGGGACTAGCGGGAGTGGGAGAGCAGTTCTTC. It codes for CSVTGLAGVGEQFF. The chain combines TRBV29-1 with TRBJ2-1; TRBD2 matches at 14 bases. The CDR3 length is 14 residues. Unmatched junction bases numbered 7, after V lost 5 bases and J lost 10 bases. Germline V CDR1 and CDR2: SQVTM, ANQGSEA.

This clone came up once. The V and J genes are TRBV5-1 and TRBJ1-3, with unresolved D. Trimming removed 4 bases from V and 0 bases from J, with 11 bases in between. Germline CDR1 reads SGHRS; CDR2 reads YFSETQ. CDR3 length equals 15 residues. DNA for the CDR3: TGCGCCAGCAGCCCCACAGCTAGCTCTGGAAACACCATATATTTT. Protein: CASSPTASSGNTIYF. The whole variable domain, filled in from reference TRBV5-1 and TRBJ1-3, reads KAGVTQTPRYLIKTRGQQVTLSCSPISGHRSVSWYQQTPGQGLQFLFEYFSETQRNKGNFPGRFSGRQFSNSRSEMNVSTLELGDSALYLCASSPTASSGNTIYFGEGSWLTVV.

As DNA, the CDR3 is TGTGCCAGCAGTTTATTCTCGAAGGGGGGAGATACGCAGTATTTT. Its protein product is CASSLFSKGGDTQYF. The chain couples TRBV28 to TRBJ2-3, with D possibly being TRBD1 or TRBD2 (6 bases each). CDR3 length: 15 residues. Germline V gives CDR1 MDHEN, CDR2 SYDVKM. The V gene lost 1 base and the J gene lost 5 bases, with 13 bases spanning the gap. The full variable domain, in which reference TRBV28 and TRBJ2-3 provide the parts outside the CDR3, is DVKVTQSSRYLVKRTGEKVFLECVQDMDHENMFWYRQDPGLGLRLIYFSYDVKMKEKGDIPEGYSVSREKKERFSLILESASTNQTSMYLCASSLFSKGGDTQYFGPGTRLTVL.

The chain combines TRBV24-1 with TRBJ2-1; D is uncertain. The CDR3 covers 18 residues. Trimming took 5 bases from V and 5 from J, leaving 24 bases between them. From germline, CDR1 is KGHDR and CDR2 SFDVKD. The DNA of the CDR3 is TGTGCCACCAGTGCCCTACCTCAGCAAAGCGTCTTCGACAATGAGCAGTTCTTC. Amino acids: CATSALPQQSVFDNEQFF.

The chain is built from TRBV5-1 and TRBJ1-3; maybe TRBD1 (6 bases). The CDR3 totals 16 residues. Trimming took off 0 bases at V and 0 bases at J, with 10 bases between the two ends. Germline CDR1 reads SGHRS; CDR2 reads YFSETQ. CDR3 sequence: CASSLETGSSGNTIYF. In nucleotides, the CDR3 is TGCGCCAGCAGCTTGGAAACAGGGAGCTCTGGAAACACCATATATTTT.

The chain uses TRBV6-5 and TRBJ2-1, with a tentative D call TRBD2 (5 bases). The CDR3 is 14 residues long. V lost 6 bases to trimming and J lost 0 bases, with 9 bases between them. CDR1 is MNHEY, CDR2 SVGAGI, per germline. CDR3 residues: CASRGTSSYNEQFF. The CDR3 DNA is TGTGCCAGCAGGGGCACTAGCTCCTACAATGAGCAGTTCTTC.

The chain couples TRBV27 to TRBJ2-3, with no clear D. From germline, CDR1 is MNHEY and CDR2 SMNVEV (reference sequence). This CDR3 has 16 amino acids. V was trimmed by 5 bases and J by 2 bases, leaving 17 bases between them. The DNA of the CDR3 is TGTGCCAGCAGTGGGCTAGTAGATTCATACACAGATACGCAGTATTTT. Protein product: CASSGLVDSYTDTQYF.

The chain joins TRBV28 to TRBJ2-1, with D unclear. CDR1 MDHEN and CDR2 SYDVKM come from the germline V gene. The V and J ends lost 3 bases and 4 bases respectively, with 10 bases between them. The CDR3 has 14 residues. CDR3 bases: TGTGCCAGCAGTTTCCAACTTCCGTACAATGAGCAGTTCTTC. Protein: CASSFQLPYNEQFF.

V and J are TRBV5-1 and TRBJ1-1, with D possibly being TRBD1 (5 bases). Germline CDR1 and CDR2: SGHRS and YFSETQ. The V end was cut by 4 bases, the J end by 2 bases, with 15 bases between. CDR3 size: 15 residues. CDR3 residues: CASSLTETANTEAFF. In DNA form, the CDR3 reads TGCGCCAGCAGCCTGACCGAGACAGCTAACACTGAAGCTTTCTTT.

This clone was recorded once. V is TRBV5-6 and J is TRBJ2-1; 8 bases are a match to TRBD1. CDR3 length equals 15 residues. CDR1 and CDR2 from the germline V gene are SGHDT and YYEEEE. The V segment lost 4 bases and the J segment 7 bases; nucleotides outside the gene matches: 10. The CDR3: CASSHPGGLKNEQFF. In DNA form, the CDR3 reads TGTGCCAGCAGCCACCCAGGGGGCTTAAAAAATGAGCAGTTCTTC.

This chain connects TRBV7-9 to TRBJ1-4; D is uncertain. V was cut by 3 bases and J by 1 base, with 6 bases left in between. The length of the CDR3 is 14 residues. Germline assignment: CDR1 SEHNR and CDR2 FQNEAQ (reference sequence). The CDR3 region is CASSFEGTNEKLFF. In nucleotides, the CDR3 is TGTGCCAGCAGCTTCGAGGGAACTAATGAAAAACTGTTTTTT.

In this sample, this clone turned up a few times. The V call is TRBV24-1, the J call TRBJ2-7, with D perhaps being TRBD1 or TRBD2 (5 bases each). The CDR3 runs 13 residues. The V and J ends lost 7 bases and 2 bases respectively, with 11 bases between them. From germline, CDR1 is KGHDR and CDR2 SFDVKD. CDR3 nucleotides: TGTGCCACCAGCGGGACGGATACCTACGAGCAGTACTTC. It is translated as CATSGTDTYEQYF.

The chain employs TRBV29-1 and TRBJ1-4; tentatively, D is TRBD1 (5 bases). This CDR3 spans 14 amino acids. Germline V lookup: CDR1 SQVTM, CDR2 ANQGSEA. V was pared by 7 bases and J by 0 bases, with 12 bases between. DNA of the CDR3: TGCAGCGCTCCCGGGGGGGCAACTAATGAAAAACTGTTTTTT. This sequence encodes CSAPGGATNEKLFF.

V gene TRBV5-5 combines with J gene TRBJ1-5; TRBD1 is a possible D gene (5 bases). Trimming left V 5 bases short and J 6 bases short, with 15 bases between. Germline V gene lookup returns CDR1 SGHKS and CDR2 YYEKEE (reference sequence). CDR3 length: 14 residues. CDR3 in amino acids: CASRPGLTGQPQHF. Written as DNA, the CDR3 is TGTGCCAGCAGGCCGGGACTGACGGGTCAGCCCCAGCATTTT.

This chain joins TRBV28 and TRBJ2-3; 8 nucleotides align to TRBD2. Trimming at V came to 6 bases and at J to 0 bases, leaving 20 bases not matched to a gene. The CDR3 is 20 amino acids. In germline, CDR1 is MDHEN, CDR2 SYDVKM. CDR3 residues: CASSLPGLAGFTTSTDTQYF. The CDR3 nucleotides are TGTGCCAGCAGCTTGCCCGGGCTAGCGGGTTTCACGACTAGCACAGATACGCAGTATTTT.